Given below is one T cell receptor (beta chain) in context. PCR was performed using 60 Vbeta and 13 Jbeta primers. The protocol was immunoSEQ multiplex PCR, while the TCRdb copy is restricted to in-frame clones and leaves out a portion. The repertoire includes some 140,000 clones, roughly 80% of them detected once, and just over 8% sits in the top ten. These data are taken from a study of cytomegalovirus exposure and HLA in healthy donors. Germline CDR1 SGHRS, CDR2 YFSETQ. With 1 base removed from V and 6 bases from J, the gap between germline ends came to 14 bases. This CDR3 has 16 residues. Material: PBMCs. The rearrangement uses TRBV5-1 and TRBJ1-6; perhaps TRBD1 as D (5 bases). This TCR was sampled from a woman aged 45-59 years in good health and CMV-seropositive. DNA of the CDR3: TGCGCCAGCAGCTTGTACCCCCCAGGGCTTAATTCACCCCTCCACTTT. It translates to CASSLYPPGLNSPLHF.